Sequencing of this T cell receptor (beta chain) was carried out in a study of cytomegalovirus exposure and HLA in healthy donors (dated by TCRdb to the late 2010s). Regarding the complete study: The 666 repertoires of the first cohort and the 95 to 150 validation repertoires were produced on the same platform, according to a later analysis. The aim of the study was to test whether cataloging public T cell receptors could identify signatures of past pathogen exposure. Along with the roughly 670-subject first cohort, a separate validation cohort of some 130 different subjects was used. To predict cytomegalovirus infection status, the study brought together high-throughput TCR immunosequencing, statistical association of individual TCRs with disease status, and machine learning. The full study reports these points: In both the original and validation cohorts, the classifier was reported to diagnose cytomegalovirus status with high specificity and sensitivity. Of the cluster scores, about 94% were above 0 in a later analysis, which found that TCRs clustered in the first cohort also tended to co-occur in the 130 or so validation repertoires. The validation cohort had no HLA typing available for a later analysis, so co-occurrence within that cohort was assessed over all 110 or so repertoires. Most TCR sequences were observed very rarely across donors, whereas some public TCRs were present in many individuals. According to the authors, the approach could potentially be generalized to other disease states and immunological phenotypes. A total of 150 to 200 TCR beta chains were listed by the study as associated with cytomegalovirus. Three of the identified cytomegalovirus-associated TCR beta chains were confirmed in vitro to be specific for cytomegalovirus antigens.

Trimming removed 4 bases from V and 0 bases from J; the gene matches leave 2 bases unexplained. CDR1 ENHRY and CDR2 SYGVKD are derived from the germline V gene. The CDR3, cysteine through phenylalanine, is 14 amino acids long. This entry keeps only the CDR3 DNA: 42 bases, framed from base 1. Donors formed part of the validation cohort, which comprised over a hundred subjects and was distinct from the first cohort of over 500 subjects. On this clone itself: The antigen it recognizes is unknown. No much larger clonotype is one base removed from it; base qualities were not supplied.

Library preparation employed the immunoSEQ multiplex PCR assay. The paper's data handling went like this. A statistical classification framework was built to diagnose cytomegalovirus status from the catalog of TCR beta chain sequences. The immuneACCESS repertoire file appears here via TCRdb, limited to in-frame rearrangements. These files lack a portion of the clones; in checked studies, under half of the deficit traces to unresolved V genes, and the cause of the others is not known. Clone size and V and J calls were adopted from that table, with D and trimming inferred from the DNA. The sample table shows about 58,000 clones, and roughly 90% are seen once. The ten largest account for roughly 1% of the sample.

The chain links TRBV10-3 with TRBJ2-7; TRBD1 agrees with 8 junctional bases. This clonotype was sampled from a man aged 18 to 29 in good health and CMV-seronegative. The sequenced sample consisted of PBMCs. The CDR3: CAISGTGNSYEQYF. The nucleotides read TGTGCCATCAGTGGGACAGGGAACTCCTACGAGCAGTACTTC.